This TCR beta chain comes out of a study of blood T cell repertoires in COVID-19. Background on the study: The samples span acute and convalescent COVID-19 from the United States, Italy and Spain.

The CDR3 has 13 amino acids. The V and J ends lost 2 bases and 5 bases respectively, with 10 bases between them. Looked up from germline, CDR1 is GTSNPN and CDR2 is SVGIG (reference sequence). Profiling relied on immunoSEQ multiplex PCR, and the TCRdb table lists in-frame clones only, not all of them. The data hold roughly 120,000 clones, with approximately 88% observed a single time. This chain joins TRBV30 and TRBJ1-5, with D possibly TRBD1 on 6 matching bases. This clonotype was sampled from a woman in her seventies with acute or convalescent COVID-19. The sample was peripheral blood. The CDR3 DNA is TGTGCCTGGAGTCAGGCAGGGGATCAGCCCCAGCATTTT. This encodes CAWSQAGDQPQHF.